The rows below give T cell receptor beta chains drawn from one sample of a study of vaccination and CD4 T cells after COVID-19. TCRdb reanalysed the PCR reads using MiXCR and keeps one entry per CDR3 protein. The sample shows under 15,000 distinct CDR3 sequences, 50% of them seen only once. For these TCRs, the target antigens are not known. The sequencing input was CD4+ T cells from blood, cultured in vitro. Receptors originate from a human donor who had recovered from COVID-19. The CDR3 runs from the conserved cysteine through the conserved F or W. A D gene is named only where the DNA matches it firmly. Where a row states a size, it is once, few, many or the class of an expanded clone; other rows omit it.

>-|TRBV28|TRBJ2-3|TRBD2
TGTGCCAGCAGTTTCTCTAGCGGGAGTATTGCAGATACGCAGTATTTT
CASSFSSGSIADTQYF
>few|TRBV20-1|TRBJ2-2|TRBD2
TGCAGTGCTTCCCCCTACCGCCTAGCGGGAGGGCCGGGCACCGGGGAGCTGTTTTTT
CSASPYRLAGGPGTGELFF
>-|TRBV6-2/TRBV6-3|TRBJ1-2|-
TGTGCCTCCAAGGACGAGGGGCTCAGGGAAACCTTC
CASKDEGLRETF
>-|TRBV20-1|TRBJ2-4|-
TGCAGTGCTAGGACCCCCCCGGCGGCCAAAAACATTCAGTACTTC
CSARTPPAAKNIQYF
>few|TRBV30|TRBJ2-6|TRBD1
TGTGCCTGGAGGAACAGGGGGCAAAACTCTGGGGCCAACGTCCTGACTTTC
CAWRNRGQNSGANVLTF
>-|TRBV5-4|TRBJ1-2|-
TGTGCCAGCAGCTTGGTCGGTCAGGCTGGCTACACCTTC
CASSLVGQAGYTF
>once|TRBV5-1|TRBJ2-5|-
TGCGCCAGCAGCTTGTACAGCACCGAAGAGACCCAGTACTTC
CASSLYSTEETQYF
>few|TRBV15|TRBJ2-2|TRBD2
TGTGCCACCAGCAGGAGCGGGAGGGCCGGTGGGGCCGGGGAGCTGTTTTTT
CATSRSGRAGGAGELFF
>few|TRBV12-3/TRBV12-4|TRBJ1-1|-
TGTGCCAGCAGTTTACGGGGGGCGGGTGAAGCTTTCTTT
CASSLRGAGEAFF
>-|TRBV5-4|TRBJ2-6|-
TGTGCCAGCAGCCGTTTGGGAGGTGGGCTTTCTGGGGCCAACGTCCTGACTTTC
CASSRLGGGLSGANVLTF
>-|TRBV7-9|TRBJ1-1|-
TGTGCCAGCAGCTTACAGGGGCTCGGGGCAGTAGCTGAAGCTTTCTTT
CASSLQGLGAVAEAFF
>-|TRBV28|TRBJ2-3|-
TGTGCCAGCAATCCCCTCCCGGGGGGCAATGGCACAGATACGCAGTATTTT
CASNPLPGGNGTDTQYF
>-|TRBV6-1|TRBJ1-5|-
TGTGCCAGCAGTGAATGGCAGGGCGGCAGCAATCAGCCCCAGCATTTT
CASSEWQGGSNQPQHF
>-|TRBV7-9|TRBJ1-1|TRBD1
TGTGCCAGCAGCATCCGACAGGGTAACACTGAAGCTTTCTTT
CASSIRQGNTEAFF
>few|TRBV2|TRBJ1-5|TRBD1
TGTGCCAGCAGTGGTGGCAGGGGGCCTGGACAGCCCCAGCATTTT
CASSGGRGPGQPQHF
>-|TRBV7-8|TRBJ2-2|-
TGTGCCAGCAGCCACTTACGGACGAACACCGGGGAGCTGTTTTTT
CASSHLRTNTGELFF
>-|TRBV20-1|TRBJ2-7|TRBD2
TGCAGTGCTAGAGTACTAGCGGGAGCCTACGAGCAGTACTTC
CSARVLAGAYEQYF
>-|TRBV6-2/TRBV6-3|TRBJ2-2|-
TGTGCCAGCAGTTACCATACTCGGATCGCAGGGACCGGGGAGCTGTTTTTT
CASSYHTRIAGTGELFF
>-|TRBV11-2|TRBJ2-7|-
TGTGCCAGCAGCCAGATCCGGGACAGGGGACTAGCGGCTACCTACGAGCAGTACTTC
CASSQIRDRGLAATYEQYF
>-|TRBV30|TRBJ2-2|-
TGTGCCTGGAGTGTACAACCTCCTCCTTTCACCGGGGAGCTGTTTTTT
CAWSVQPPPFTGELFF
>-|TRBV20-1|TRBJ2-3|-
TGCAGTGCGGGGAGTGCGGGGCATGGGACAGATACGCAGTATTTT
CSAGSAGHGTDTQYF
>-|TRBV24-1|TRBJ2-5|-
TGTGCCACCCGAGCTCAGGGACCCCAAGAGACCCAGTACTTC
CATRAQGPQETQYF
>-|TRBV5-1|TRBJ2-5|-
TGCGCCAGCAGCTCGGGCCTTCGGCGGTCCCAAGAGACCCAGTACTTC
CASSSGLRRSQETQYF
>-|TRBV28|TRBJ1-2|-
TGTGCCAGCAGTATCGACAGTTCTCGGAGCTATGGCTACACCTTC
CASSIDSSRSYGYTF
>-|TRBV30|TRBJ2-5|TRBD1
TGTGCCTGGAGGGACAGGGCAGAGACCCAGTACTTC
CAWRDRAETQYF
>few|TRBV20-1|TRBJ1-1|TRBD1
TGCAGTGCTAGACCACGGACAGGGTGGGACACTGAAGCTTTCTTT
CSARPRTGWDTEAFF
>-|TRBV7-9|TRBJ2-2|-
TGTGCCAGCAGCTTAGGTAACACCGGGGAGCTGTTTTTT
CASSLGNTGELFF
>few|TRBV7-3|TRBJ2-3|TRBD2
TGTGCCAGCAGCTTAACGCCAGCGGGATTAGGAGATACGCAGTATTTT
CASSLTPAGLGDTQYF
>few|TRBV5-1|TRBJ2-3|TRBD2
TGCGCCAGCAGCTTCGGACTAGCGGGAGGTCGTGAGCCCGATACGCAGTATTTT
CASSFGLAGGREPDTQYF
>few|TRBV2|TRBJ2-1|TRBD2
TGTGCCAGCAGTGAACTAGCGGGGATTAATGAGCAGTTCTTC
CASSELAGINEQFF
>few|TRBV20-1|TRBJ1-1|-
TGCAGTGCTAACGGGGTTACGAGTGAAGCTTTCTTT
CSANGVTSEAFF
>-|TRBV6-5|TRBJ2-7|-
TGTGCCAGCAGTTTAAGGGCCGCGGGCAGGGACGAAAACTACGAGCAGTACTTC
CASSLRAAGRDENYEQYF
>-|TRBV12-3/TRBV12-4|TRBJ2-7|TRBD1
TGTGCCAGCAGTCCCGACAGGGCCGAGCAGTACTTC
CASSPDRAEQYF
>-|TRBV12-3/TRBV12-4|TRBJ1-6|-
TGTGCCAGCAGTTTATGGGGGGCCAATTCACCCCTCCACTTT
CASSLWGANSPLHF
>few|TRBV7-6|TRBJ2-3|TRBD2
TGTGCCAGCGCTAGCGGGAGCACAGATACGCAGTATTTT
CASASGSTDTQYF
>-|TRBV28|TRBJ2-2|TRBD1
TGTGCCAGCAGTTCCACGGACAGGGTGGCCGGGGAGCTGTTTTTT
CASSSTDRVAGELFF
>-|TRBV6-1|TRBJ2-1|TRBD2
TGTGCCAGCAGTCGAAGACTGCGACTAGCGGAGGGTCCTGAGCAGTTCTTC
CASSRRLRLAEGPEQFF
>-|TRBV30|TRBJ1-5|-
TGTGCCTGGAGTGGGGCGTATGGCAATCAGCCCCAGCATTTT
CAWSGAYGNQPQHF
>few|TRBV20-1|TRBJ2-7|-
TGCAGTGCTAGAACACAAGGAGGGAGCTCCTACGAGCAGTACTTC
CSARTQGGSSYEQYF
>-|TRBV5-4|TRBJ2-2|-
TGTGCCAGCAGCTGGGCCGGGATCCATAACACCGGGGAGCTGTTTTTT
CASSWAGIHNTGELFF
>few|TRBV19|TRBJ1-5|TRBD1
TGTGCCAGTACCAGGACAGGGGATCAGCCCCAGCATTTT
CASTRTGDQPQHF
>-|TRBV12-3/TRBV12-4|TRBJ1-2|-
TGTGCCAGCAGGCCGGGGACGGCAACTAACTATGGCTACACCTTC
CASRPGTATNYGYTF
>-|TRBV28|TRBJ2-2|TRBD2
TGTGCCAGCAGACAAGCGGGACCACTGACCGGGGAGCTGTTTTTT
CASRQAGPLTGELFF
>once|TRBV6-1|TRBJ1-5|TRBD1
TGTGCCAGCAGTCGACAGGGGGCGCGTCAGCCCCAGCATTTT
CASSRQGARQPQHF
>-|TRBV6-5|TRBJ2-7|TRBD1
TGTGCCAGCAGTTACTCTTCAGGGGGCTACGAGCAGTACTTC
CASSYSSGGYEQYF
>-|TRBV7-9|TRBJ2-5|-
TGTGCCAGCAGCTTATTTGACGCGACCCAGTACTTC
CASSLFDATQYF
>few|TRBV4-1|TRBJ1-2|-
TGCGCCAGCAGCCCTCAGGGAAGAGGTGGCTACACCTTC
CASSPQGRGGYTF
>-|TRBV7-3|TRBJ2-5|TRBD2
TGTGCCAGCAGCTTATTTCCTAGCGGCCAAGAGACCCAGTACTTC
CASSLFPSGQETQYF
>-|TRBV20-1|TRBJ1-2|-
TGCAGTGCTAGGGAGACCTCACGGGCCGGGGGCTACACCTTC
CSARETSRAGGYTF
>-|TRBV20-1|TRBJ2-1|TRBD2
TGCAGTGCTCCAAGGACTAGCCTGAGTGAGCAGTTCTTC
CSAPRTSLSEQFF